Listed below are T cell receptor beta chains from one sample, sequenced in a study of T cells expressing NK-cell markers. Reanalyzing the 5' RACE reads, TCRdb keeps one entry per CDR3 protein, without DNA. This specimen shows some 600,000 distinct CDR3 sequences; the ten leading clones hold approximately 3.6%. What was sequenced was blood T cells: a sorted CD56 or NKG2C T cell subset, CD4+ or CD8+ T cells, or bulk PBMC T cells (not recorded which). The source of these receptors is a man aged 18-30 years in good health. Both conserved end residues are part of each CDR3.

J	length	V	CDR3
TRBJ2-7	12	TRBV30	CAWDRGHLGQYF
TRBJ2-2	16	TRBV2	CASSILAGTNTGELFF
TRBJ1-1	15	TRBV20-1	CSASRGQGENTEAFF
TRBJ2-3	16	TRBV5-1	CASSLGPSVGTDTQYF
TRBJ2-1	15	TRBV6-2/TRBV6-3	CASSETSGGYNEQFF
TRBJ2-1	15	TRBV5-1	CASTQIAGSYNEQFF
TRBJ2-2	15	TRBV7-2	CASSLAGGGAGELFF
TRBJ2-2	15	TRBV5-1	CASSGGPVGAGELFF
TRBJ2-7	14	TRBV10-3	CAISLQGLSREQYF
TRBJ2-3	14	TRBV6-1	CASSESGPGPTQYF
TRBJ2-3	14	TRBV20-1	CSASDRGGGDTQYF
TRBJ2-4	15	TRBV7-2	CASSSGLVAKNIQYF
TRBJ2-3	15	TRBV6-1	CASRQGPGGTDTQYF
TRBJ2-5	13	TRBV29-1	CSARRGVSETQYF
TRBJ2-1	17	TRBV2	CASRRRLGASGPDEQFF
TRBJ2-7	17	TRBV9	CASSQMGTGPLHYEQYF
TRBJ2-7	14	TRBV6-2/TRBV6-3	CASRGSGKTYEQYF
TRBJ2-5	13	TRBV4-3	CASRPGGAETQYF
TRBJ2-5	16	TRBV7-2	CASSVRAVPGQETQYF
TRBJ1-5	14	TRBV30	CAWNRDNRNQPQHF
TRBJ2-5	16	TRBV6-5	CASSYSGGQTGETQYF
TRBJ2-1	16	TRBV2	CASSDPTSGPLNEQFF
TRBJ2-7	15	TRBV7-8	CASSSEEGRSYEQYF
TRBJ2-1	18	TRBV20-1	CSAPRGGPNTISYNEQFF
TRBJ2-3	15	TRBV7-8	CASSLGGTESDTQYF
TRBJ1-5	14	TRBV18	CASSPSGTGQPQHF
TRBJ2-6	16	TRBV11-2	CASSFDSDSGANVLTF
TRBJ2-7	11	TRBV5-4	CASSLGGRQYF
TRBJ2-6	19	TRBV4-3	CASSQARPGRTSGANVLTF